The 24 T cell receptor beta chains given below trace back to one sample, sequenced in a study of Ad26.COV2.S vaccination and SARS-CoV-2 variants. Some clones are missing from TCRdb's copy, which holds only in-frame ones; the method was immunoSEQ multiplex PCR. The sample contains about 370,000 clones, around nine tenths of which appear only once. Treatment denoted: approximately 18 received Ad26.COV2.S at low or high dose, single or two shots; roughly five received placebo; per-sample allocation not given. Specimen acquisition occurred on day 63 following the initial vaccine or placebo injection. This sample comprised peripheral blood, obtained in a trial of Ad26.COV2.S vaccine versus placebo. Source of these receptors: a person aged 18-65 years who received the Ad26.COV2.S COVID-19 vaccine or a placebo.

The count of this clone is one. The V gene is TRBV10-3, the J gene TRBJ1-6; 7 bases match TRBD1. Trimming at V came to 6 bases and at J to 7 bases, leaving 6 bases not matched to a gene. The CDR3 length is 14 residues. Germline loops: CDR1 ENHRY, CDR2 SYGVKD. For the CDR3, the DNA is TGTGCCATCAGGGGAACAGGGGAAAATTCACCCCTCCACTTT. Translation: CAIRGTGENSPLHF.

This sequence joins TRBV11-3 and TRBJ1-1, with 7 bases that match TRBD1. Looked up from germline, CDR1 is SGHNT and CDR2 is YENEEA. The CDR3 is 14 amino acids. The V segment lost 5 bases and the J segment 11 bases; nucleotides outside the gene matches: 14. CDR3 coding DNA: TGTGCCAGCAGCGCAAGGCGGGACAGCGGAGCCGCTTTCTTT. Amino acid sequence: CASSARRDSGAAFF.

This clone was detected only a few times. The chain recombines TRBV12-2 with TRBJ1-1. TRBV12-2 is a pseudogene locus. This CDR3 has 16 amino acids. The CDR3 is CASRLVSGITWTEAFF. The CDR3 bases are TGTGCAAGTCGCTTAGTCTCTGGGATCACATGGACTGAAGCTTTCTTT.

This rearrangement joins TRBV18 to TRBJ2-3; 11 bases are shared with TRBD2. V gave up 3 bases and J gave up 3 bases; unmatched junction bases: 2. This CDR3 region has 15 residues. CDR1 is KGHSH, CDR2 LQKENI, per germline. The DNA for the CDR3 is TGTGCCAGCTCACCGGTAGCGGGGGGGACAGATACGCAGTATTTT. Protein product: CASSPVAGGTDTQYF.

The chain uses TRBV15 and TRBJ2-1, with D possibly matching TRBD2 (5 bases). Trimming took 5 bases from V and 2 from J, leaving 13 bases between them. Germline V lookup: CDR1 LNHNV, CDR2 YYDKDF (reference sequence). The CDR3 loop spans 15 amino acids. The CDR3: CATSALERTYNEQFF. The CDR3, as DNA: TGTGCCACCAGCGCGTTGGAGCGGACCTACAATGAGCAGTTCTTC.

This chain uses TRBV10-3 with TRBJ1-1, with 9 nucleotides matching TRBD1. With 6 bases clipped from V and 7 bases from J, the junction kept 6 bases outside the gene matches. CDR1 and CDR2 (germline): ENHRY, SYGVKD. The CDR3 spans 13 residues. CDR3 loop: CAISGQGIDEAFF. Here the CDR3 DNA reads TGTGCCATCAGCGGACAGGGGATCGATGAAGCTTTCTTT.

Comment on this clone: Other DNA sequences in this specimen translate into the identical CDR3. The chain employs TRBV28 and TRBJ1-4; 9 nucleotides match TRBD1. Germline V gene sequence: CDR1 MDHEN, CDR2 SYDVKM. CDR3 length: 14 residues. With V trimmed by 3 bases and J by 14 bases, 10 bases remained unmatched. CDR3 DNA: TGTGCCAGCAGTTTGGGACAGGGTCAAGAGAAGCTGTTTTTT. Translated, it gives CASSLGQGQEKLFF. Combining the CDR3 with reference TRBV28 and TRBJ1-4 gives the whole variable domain DVKVTQSSRYLVKRTGEKVFLECVQDMDHENMFWYRQDPGLGLRLIYFSYDVKMKEKGDIPEGYSVSREKKERFSLILESASTNQTSMYLCASSLGQGQEKLFFGSGTQLSVL.

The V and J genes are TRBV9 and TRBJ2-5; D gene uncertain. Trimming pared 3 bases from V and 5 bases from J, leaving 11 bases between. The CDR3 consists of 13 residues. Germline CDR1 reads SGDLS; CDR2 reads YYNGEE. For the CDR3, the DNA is TGTGCCAGCAGCGCCACTCCCGGGGAGACCCAGTACTTC. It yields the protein CASSATPGETQYF.

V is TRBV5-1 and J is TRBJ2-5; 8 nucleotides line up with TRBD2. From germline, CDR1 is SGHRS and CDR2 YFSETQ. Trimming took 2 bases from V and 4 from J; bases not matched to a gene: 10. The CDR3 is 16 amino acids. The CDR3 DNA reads TGCGCCAGCAGCTTATCCGGGACTAGATCTTCAGAGACCCAGTACTTC. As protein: CASSLSGTRSSETQYF.

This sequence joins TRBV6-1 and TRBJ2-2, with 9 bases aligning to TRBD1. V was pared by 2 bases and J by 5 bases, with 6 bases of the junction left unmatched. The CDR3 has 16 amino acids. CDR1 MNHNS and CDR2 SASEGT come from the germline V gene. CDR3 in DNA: TGTGCCAGCAGTGAATGGGACAGGGATCGGACCGGGGAGCTGTTTTTT. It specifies CASSEWDRDRTGELFF.

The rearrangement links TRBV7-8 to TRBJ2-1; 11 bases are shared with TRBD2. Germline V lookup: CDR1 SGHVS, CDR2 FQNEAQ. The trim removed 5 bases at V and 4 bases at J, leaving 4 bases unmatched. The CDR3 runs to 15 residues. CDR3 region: CASSPGTSGYNEQFF. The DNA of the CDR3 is TGTGCCAGCAGCCCTGGGACTAGCGGTTACAATGAGCAGTTCTTC.

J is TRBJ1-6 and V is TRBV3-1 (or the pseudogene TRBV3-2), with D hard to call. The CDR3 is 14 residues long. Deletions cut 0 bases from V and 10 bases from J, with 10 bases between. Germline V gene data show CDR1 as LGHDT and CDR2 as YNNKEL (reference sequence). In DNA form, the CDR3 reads TGTGCCAGCAGCCAAGATTGGTTAGGATCACCCCTCCACTTT. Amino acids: CASSQDWLGSPLHF.

The CDR3 reads CASSSPLAGQETQYF. CDR3 nucleotide sequence: TGTGCCAGCAGCTCCCCACTAGCGGGCCAAGAGACCCAGTACTTC. This rearrangement joins TRBV9 to TRBJ2-5, with 9 bases that match TRBD2. Germline values: CDR1 SGDLS, CDR2 YYNGEE. This CDR3 contains 15 residues. V was clipped by 4 bases and J by 1 base; unmatched bases: 5.

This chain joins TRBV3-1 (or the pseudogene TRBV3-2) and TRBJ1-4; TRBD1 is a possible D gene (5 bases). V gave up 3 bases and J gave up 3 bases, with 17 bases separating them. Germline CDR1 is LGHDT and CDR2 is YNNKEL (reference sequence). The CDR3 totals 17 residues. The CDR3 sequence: CASSQSPSGTANEKLFF. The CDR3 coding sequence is TGTGCCAGCAGCCAGTCACCTTCCGGGACGGCTAATGAAAAACTGTTTTTT.

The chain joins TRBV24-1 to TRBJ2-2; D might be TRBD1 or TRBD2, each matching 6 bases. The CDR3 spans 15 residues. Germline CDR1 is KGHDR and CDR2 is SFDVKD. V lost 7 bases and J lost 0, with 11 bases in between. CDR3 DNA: TGTGCCACCAGCCCGGGGGCACCGAACACCGGGGAGCTGTTTTTT. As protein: CATSPGAPNTGELFF.

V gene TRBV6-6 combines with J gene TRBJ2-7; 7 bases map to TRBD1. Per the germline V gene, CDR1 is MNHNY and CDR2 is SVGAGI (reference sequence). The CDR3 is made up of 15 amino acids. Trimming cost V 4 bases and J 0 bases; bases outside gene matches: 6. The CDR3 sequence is CASSLDREFSYEQYF. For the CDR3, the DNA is TGTGCCAGCAGTTTAGACAGGGAGTTCTCCTACGAGCAGTACTTC.

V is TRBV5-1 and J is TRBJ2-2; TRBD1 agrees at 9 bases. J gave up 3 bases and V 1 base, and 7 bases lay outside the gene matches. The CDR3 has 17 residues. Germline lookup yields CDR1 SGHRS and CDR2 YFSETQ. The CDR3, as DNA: TGCGCCAGCAGCTTGAATCCGACAGGGGGGCACACCGGGGAGCTGTTTTTT. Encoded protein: CASSLNPTGGHTGELFF. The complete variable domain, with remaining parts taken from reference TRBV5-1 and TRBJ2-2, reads KAGVTQTPRYLIKTRGQQVTLSCSPISGHRSVSWYQQTPGQGLQFLFEYFSETQRNKGNFPGRFSGRQFSNSRSEMNVSTLELGDSALYLCASSLNPTGGHTGELFFGEGSRLTVL.

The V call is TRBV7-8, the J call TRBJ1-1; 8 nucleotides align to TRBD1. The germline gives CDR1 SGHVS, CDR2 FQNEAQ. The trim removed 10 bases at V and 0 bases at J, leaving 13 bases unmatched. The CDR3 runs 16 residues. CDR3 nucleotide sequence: TGTGCCACCACAGCTTATCTGACAGGGGTGAACACTGAAGCTTTCTTT. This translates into CATTAYLTGVNTEAFF.

CDR3 residues: CAISAGYEQYF. The DNA for the CDR3 is TGTGCCATCAGTGCAGGGTACGAGCAGTACTTC. The chain is built from TRBV10-3 and TRBJ2-7, with D possibly being TRBD1 (5 bases). The CDR3 consists of 11 residues. Trimming cost V 4 bases and J 4 bases, with 5 bases left between them. The V gene's germline CDR1 is ENHRY and CDR2 SYGVKD.

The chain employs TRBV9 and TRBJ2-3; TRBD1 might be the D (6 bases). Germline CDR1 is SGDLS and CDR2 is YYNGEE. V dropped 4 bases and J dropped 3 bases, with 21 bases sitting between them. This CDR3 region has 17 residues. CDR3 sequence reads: CASSSSLQGYRTDTQYF. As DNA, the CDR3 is TGTGCCAGCAGCTCATCCCTACAGGGTTATCGTACAGATACGCAGTATTTT. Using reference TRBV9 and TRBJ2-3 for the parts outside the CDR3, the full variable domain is DSGVTQTPKHLITATGQRVTLRCSPRSGDLSVYWYQQSLDQGLQFLIQYYNGEERAKGNILERFSAQQFPDLHSELNLSSLELGDSALYFCASSSSLQGYRTDTQYFGPGTRLTVL.

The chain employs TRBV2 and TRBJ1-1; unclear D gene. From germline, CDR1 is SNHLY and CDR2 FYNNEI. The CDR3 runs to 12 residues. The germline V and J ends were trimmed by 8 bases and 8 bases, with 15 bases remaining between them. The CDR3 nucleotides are TGTGCCAGCGAAAAGTGGCAGGACGAAGCTTTCTTT. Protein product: CASEKWQDEAFF.

The CDR3: CASSLTAGAGDTQYF. The CDR3 DNA reads as TGTGCCAGCAGTTTGACCGCGGGGGCGGGAGATACGCAGTATTTT. J is TRBJ2-3 and V is TRBV27; D is perhaps TRBD2 (7 bases). The V and J ends lost 3 bases and 5 bases respectively, with 15 bases between them. Per germline, CDR1 MNHEY and CDR2 SMNVEV (reference sequence). This CDR3 is 15 amino acids long.

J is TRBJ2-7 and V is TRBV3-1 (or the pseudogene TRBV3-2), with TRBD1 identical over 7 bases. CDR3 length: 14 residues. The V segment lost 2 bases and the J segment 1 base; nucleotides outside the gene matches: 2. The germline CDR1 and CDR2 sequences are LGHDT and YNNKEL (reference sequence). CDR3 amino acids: CASSQPGQSYEQYF. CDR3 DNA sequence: TGTGCCAGCAGCCAACCGGGACAGTCCTACGAGCAGTACTTC.

This CDR3 is CASSSGGSGSYEQYF. The CDR3 DNA sequence: TGTGCCAGCTCCTCGGGGGGGTCCGGGTCCTACGAGCAGTACTTC. The chain uses TRBV3-1 (or the pseudogene TRBV3-2) and TRBJ2-7; 8 bases line up with TRBD2. The CDR3 contains 15 residues. V lost 8 bases, J lost 1 base, and 10 bases stayed unmatched. Germline V gives CDR1 LGHDT, CDR2 YNNKEL (reference sequence).